The rows below give T cell receptor beta chains drawn from one sample of a study of shared clonotypes between healthy human individuals. Clones were sequenced by immunoSEQ multiplex PCR, and TCRdb holds only the in-frame ones, with some missing. This repertoire shows about 1 million clones, about 70% found once; its top ten account for roughly 1.5%. Sequences were obtained from memory CD4+ T cells sorted from blood. Every receptor here comes from a man aged 18 to 35 in good health. The CDR3 runs from the conserved cysteine through the conserved F or W. The D gene is left open where the match is weak. Size is omitted from some rows. Given values are once, few, many or a class for expanded clones.

V	D	size	J	CDR3	DNA
TRBV6-1	TRBD1	-	TRBJ2-5	CASRGPTGGGETQYF	TGTGCCAGCAGGGGCCCGACAGGGGGCGGGGAGACCCAGTACTTC
TRBV19	-	many	TRBJ2-7	CASSRLPTPTGSYEQYF	TGTGCCAGTAGTAGATTGCCGACCCCGACAGGCTCCTACGAGCAGTACTTC
TRBV7-2	-	-	TRBJ2-1	CASSLVELARNNEQFF	TGTGCCAGCAGCTTAGTCGAACTAGCCAGGAACAATGAGCAGTTCTTC
TRBV7-2	-	once	TRBJ2-7	CASSYAGKTYEQYF	TGTGCCAGCAGCTATGCCGGGAAGACCTACGAGCAGTACTTC
TRBV6-1	-	-	TRBJ1-3	CASSETDTLMDTIYF	TGTGCCAGCAGTGAAACAGACACCCTCATGGACACCATATATTTT
TRBV9	TRBD2	once	TRBJ2-5	CASSVAGLAGGLETQYF	TGTGCCAGCAGCGTAGCAGGACTAGCGGGGGGGTTGGAGACCCAGTACTTC
TRBV19	TRBD2	-	TRBJ2-1	CASTQRGGGNEQFF	TGTGCCAGTACCCAGCGGGGGGGAGGGAATGAGCAGTTCTTC
TRBV4-2	-	-	TRBJ2-1	CASSQEVRESNEQFF	TGTGCCAGCAGCCAAGAGGTGAGGGAAAGTAATGAGCAGTTCTTC
TRBV5-6	-	-	TRBJ1-2	CASSETGSETF	TGTGCCAGCAGCGAAACAGGGTCTGAGACCTTC
TRBV6-5	TRBD2	-	TRBJ2-1	CASRASSGSHEQFF	TGTGCCAGCCGGGCGTCTAGCGGGAGCCATGAGCAGTTCTTC
TRBV7-2	-	few	TRBJ1-3	CASSLAGTGNTIYF	TGTGCCAGCAGTTTGGCAGGGACAGGAAACACCATATATTTT
TRBV9	-	-	TRBJ2-1	CASSFTVGEQFF	TGTGCCAGCAGCTTCACGGTTGGGGAGCAGTTCTTC
TRBV28	TRBD1	-	TRBJ1-1	CASSAAGTANTEAFF	TGTGCCAGCAGTGCCGCCGGGACAGCGAACACTGAAGCTTTCTTT
TRBV19	-	-	TRBJ1-3	CASSTGSSGNTIYF	TGTGCCAGTAGTACGGGGAGCTCTGGAAACACCATATATTTT
TRBV7-2	-	few	TRBJ1-5	CASSLAGDQPQHF	TGTGCCAGCAGCCTTGCAGGGGATCAGCCCCAGCATTTT
TRBV11-2	-	-	TRBJ2-7	CASSPSVNEQYF	TGTGCCAGCAGCCCCTCCGTAAACGAGCAGTACTTC
TRBV15	TRBD1	once	TRBJ2-1	CATSIGQGSYNEQFF	TGTGCCACCAGTATAGGACAGGGCTCCTACAATGAGCAGTTCTTC